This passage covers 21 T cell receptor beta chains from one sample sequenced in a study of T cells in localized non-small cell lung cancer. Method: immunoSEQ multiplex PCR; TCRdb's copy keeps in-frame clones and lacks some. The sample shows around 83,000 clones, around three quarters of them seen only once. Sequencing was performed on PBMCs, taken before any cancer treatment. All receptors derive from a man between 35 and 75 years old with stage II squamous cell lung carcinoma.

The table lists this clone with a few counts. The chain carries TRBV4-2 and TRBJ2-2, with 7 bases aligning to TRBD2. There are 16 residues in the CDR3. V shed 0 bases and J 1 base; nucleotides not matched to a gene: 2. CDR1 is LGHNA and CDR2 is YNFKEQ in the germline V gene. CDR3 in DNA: TGTGCCAGCAGCCAAGACCCTAGCGGGAACACCGGGGAGCTGTTTTTT. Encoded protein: CASSQDPSGNTGELFF.

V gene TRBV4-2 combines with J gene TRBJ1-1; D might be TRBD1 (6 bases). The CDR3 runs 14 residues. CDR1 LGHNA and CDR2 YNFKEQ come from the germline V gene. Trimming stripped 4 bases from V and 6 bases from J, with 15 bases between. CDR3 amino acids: CASSLSGGAPEAFF. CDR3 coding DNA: TGTGCCAGCAGCCTTAGCGGGGGGGCCCCTGAAGCTTTCTTT.

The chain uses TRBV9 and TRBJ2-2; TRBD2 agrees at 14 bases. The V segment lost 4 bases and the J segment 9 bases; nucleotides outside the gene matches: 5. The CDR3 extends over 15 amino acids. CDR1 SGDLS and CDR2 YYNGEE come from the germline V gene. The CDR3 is CASSPRTSGGRELFF. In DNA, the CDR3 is TGTGCCAGCAGCCCCCGGACTAGCGGGGGGAGGGAGCTGTTTTTT.

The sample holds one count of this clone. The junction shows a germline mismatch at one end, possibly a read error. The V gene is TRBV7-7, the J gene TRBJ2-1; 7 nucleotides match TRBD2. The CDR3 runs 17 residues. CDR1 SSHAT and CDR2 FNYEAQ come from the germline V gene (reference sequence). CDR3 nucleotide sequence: TGTGCTAGCAGCTCCTCTTTGGGGAGGGTGAGATACAATGAGCAGTTCTTC. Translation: CASSSSLGRVRYNEQFF.

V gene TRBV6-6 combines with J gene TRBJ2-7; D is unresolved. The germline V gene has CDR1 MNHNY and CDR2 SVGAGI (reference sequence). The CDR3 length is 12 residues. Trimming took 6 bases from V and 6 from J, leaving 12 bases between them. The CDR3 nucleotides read TGTGCCAGCAGCCGATTCTATGGCGAGCAGTACTTC. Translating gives CASSRFYGEQYF.

CDR3 DNA: TGTGCCAGCAGTTCTATTAACAGGGTGGAGGAGCAGTACTTC. It yields the protein CASSSINRVEEQYF. V and J are TRBV27 and TRBJ2-7; D is perhaps TRBD1 (6 bases). The V end lost 4 bases, the J end lost 7 bases, and 17 bases lay between the germline ends. Germline V gives CDR1 MNHEY, CDR2 SMNVEV (reference sequence). The CDR3 length is 14 residues.

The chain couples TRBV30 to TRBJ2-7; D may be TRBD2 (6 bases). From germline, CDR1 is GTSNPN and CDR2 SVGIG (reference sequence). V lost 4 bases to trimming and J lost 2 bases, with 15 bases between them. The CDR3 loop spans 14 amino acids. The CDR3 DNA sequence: TGTGCCTGGAATGGACGGGCGGGAACCTACGAGCAGTACTTC. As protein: CAWNGRAGTYEQYF.

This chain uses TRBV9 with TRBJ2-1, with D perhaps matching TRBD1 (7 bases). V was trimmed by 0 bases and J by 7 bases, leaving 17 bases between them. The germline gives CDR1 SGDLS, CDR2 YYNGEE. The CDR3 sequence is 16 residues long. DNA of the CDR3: TGTGCCAGCAGCGTAGTAGGGGGCGGGAATAGGAATGAGCAGTTCTTC. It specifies CASSVVGGGNRNEQFF.

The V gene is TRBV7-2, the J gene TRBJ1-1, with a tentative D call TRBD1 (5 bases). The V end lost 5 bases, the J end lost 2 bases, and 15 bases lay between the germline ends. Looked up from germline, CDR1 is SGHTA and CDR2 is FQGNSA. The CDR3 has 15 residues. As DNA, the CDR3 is TGTGCCAGCAGCCTTTCCGGGGGGATTAACACTGAAGCTTTCTTT. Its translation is CASSLSGGINTEAFF.

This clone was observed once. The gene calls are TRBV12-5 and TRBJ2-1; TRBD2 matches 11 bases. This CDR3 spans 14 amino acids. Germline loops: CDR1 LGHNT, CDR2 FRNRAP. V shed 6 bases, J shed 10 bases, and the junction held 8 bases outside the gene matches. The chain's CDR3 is CASGNSGGAGEQFF. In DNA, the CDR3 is TGTGCTAGTGGGAATAGCGGGGGGGCAGGGGAGCAGTTCTTC.

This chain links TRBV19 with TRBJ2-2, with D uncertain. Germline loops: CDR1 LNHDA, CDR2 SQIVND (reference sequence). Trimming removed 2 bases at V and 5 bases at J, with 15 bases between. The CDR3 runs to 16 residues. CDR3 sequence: CASSISGGSLTGELFF. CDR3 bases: TGTGCCAGTAGTATAAGTGGCGGCAGTTTGACCGGGGAGCTGTTTTTT.

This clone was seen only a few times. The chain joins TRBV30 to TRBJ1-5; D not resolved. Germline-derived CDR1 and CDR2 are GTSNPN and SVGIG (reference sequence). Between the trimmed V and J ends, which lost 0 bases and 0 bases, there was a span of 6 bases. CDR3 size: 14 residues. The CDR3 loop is CAWSVHLSNQPQHF. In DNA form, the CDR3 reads TGTGCCTGGAGTGTACACCTTAGCAATCAGCCCCAGCATTTT.

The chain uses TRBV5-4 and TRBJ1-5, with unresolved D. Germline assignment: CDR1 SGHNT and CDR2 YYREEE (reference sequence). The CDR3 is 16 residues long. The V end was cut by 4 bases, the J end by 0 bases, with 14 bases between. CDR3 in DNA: TGTGCCAGCAGCCAAGACCCCGGGCCTAGCAATCAGCCCCAGCATTTT. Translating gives CASSQDPGPSNQPQHF.

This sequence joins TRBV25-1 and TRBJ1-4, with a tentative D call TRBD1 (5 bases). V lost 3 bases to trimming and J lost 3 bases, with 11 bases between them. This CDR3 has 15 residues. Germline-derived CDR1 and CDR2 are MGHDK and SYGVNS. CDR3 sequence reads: CASSDPWGANEKLFF. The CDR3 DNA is TGTGCCAGCAGTGATCCCTGGGGGGCTAATGAAAAACTGTTTTTT.

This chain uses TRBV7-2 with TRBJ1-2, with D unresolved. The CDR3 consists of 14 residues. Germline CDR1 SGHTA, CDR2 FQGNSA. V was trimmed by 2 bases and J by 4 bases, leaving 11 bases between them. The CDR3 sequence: CASSLHKVPYGYTF. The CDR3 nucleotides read TGTGCCAGCAGCTTACACAAGGTCCCCTATGGCTACACCTTC.

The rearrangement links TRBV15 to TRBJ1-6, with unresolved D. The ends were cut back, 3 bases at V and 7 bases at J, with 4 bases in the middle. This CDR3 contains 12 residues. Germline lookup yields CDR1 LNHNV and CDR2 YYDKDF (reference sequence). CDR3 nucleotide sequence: TGTGCCACCAGCAGCGGGAATTCACCCCTCCACTTT. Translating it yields CATSSGNSPLHF.

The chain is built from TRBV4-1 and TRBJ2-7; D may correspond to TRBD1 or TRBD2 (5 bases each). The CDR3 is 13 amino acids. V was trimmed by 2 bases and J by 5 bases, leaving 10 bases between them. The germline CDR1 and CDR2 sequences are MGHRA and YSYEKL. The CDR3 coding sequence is TGCGCCAGCAGCCAAAGTGGGACGCACGAGCAGTACTTC. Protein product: CASSQSGTHEQYF.

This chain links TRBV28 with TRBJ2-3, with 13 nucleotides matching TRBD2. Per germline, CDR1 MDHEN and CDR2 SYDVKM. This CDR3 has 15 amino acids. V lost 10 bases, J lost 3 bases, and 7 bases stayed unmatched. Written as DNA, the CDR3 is TGTGCCACCTCGACTAGCGGGAGGAGTACAGATACGCAGTATTTT. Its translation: CATSTSGRSTDTQYF.

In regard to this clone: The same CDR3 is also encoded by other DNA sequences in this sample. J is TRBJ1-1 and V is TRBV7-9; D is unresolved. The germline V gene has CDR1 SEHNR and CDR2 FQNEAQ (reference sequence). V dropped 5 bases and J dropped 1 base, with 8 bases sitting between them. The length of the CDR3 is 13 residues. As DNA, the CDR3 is TGTGCCAGCAGCCGGACCGCGAACACTGAAGCTTTCTTT. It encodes CASSRTANTEAFF.

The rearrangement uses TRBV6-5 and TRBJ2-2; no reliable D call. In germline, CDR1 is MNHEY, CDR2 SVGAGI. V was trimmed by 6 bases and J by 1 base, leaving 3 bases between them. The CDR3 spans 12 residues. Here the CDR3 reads CASSENTGELFF. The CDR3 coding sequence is TGTGCCAGCAGCGAGAACACCGGGGAGCTGTTTTTT.

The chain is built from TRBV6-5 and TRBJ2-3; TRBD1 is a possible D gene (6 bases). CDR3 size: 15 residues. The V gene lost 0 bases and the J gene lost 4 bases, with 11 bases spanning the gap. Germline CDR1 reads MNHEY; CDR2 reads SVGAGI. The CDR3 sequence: CASSYSGQTSDTQYF. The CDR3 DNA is TGTGCCAGCAGTTACTCCGGACAGACTTCAGATACGCAGTATTTT.